What follows are 6 T cell receptor beta chains derived from one specimen sequenced in a study of shared T cell receptors in the human thymus. Sequenced by immunoSEQ multiplex PCR; TCRdb stores in-frame clones only, minus some. This sample carries 700,000 to 750,000 clones, approximately 85% of them seen once, and the ten largest clones take roughly 0.01%. These data were likewise used in another study, on human thymus T cells.

The sample comprised thymocytes. These receptors were taken from a girl under three years old with a congenital heart defect.

CDR3 nucleotide sequence: TGCAGCGCTGACAGGGGCTACGCGAACACTGAAGCTTTCTTT. It yields the protein CSADRGYANTEAFF. The chain uses TRBV29-1 and TRBJ1-1; 8 bases match TRBD1. With V trimmed by 7 bases and J by 1 base, 8 bases remained unmatched. This CDR3 is 14 amino acids long. Germline V gene lookup returns CDR1 SQVTM and CDR2 ANQGSEA.

This chain connects TRBV6-5 to TRBJ1-1; the match to TRBD1 covers 7 bases. V dropped 1 base and J dropped 3; count of bases not matched to a gene: 8. The CDR3 consists of 16 residues. The germline CDR1 and CDR2 sequences are MNHEY and SVGAGI. The CDR3 region is CASSYCPTTGDTEAFF. CDR3 in DNA: TGTGCCAGCAGTTACTGCCCAACTACAGGGGACACTGAAGCTTTCTTT.

The V gene is TRBV9, the J gene TRBJ2-5, with TRBD1 matching 7 bases. Losses at the gene ends were 2 bases for V and 1 base for J; bases not matched to a gene: 8. CDR3 length: 16 amino acids. CDR1 SGDLS and CDR2 YYNGEE come from the germline V gene. CDR3 in DNA: TGTGCCAGCAGCGTGGGAATAGGGGGCCCCCAAGAGACCCAGTACTTC. This gives the protein CASSVGIGGPQETQYF.

CDR3 nucleotide sequence: TGCGCCAGCAGCCCCCGGGGTGGGGGGACTGAAGCTTTCTTT. Its translation is CASSPRGGGTEAFF. The chain couples TRBV4-3 to TRBJ1-1, with D possibly TRBD1 on 5 matching bases. The germline V gene encodes CDR1 LGHNA and CDR2 YSLEER. The CDR3 has 14 residues. Deletions cut 4 bases from V and 5 bases from J, with 14 bases between.

This chain uses TRBV28 with TRBJ1-5; 7 positions match TRBD1. Per the germline V gene, CDR1 is MDHEN and CDR2 is SYDVKM. This CDR3 region has 17 residues. Trimming took 5 bases from V and 7 from J; bases not matched to a gene: 17. CDR3 region: CASSRLGQAPARQPQHF. The CDR3 region has the DNA TGTGCCAGCAGTCGCTTAGGACAGGCGCCAGCCCGGCAGCCCCAGCATTTT.

The chain couples TRBV28 to TRBJ1-4, with D maybe TRBD1 (5 bases). V lost 5 bases and J lost 2, with 15 bases in between. The CDR3 totals 16 residues. Germline V CDR1 and CDR2: MDHEN, SYDVKM. The CDR3 DNA reads as TGTGCCAGCAGTCTCCAAGACAGCTTCACTAATGAAAAACTGTTTTTT. It yields the protein CASSLQDSFTNEKLFF.